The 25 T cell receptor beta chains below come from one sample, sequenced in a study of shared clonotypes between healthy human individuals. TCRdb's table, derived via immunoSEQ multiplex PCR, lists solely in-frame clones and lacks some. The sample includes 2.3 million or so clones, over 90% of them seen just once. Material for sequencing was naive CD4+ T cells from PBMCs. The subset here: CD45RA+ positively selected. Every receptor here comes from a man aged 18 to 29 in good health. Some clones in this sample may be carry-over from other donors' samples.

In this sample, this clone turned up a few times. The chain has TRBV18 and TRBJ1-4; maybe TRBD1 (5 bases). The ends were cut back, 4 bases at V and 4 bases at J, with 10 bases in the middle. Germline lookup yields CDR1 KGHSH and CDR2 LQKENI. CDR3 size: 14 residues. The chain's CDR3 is CASSRGRVNEKLFF. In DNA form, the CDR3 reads TGTGCCAGCTCACGGGGCAGGGTTAATGAAAAACTGTTTTTT.

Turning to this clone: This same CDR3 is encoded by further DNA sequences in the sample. The CDR3 region has the DNA TGTGCCAGCTCCCCTCTGGCGGGTAGCTCCTACAATGAGCAGTTCTTC. It yields the protein CASSPLAGSSYNEQFF. The rearrangement links TRBV18 to TRBJ2-1, with D tentatively TRBD2 (5 bases). This CDR3 has 16 residues. The V end was cut by 6 bases, the J end by 0 bases, with 15 bases between. The germline V gene has CDR1 KGHSH and CDR2 LQKENI.

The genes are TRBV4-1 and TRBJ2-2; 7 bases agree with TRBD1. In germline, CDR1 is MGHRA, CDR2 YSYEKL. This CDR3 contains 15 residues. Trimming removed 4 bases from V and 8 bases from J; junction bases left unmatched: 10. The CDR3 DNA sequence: TGCGCCAGCAGCCCCAGGGGGAGCACGGCGGGGGAGCTGTTTTTT. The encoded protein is CASSPRGSTAGELFF.

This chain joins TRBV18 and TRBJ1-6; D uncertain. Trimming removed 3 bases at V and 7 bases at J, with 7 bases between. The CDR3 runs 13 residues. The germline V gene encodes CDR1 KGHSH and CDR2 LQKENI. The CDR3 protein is CASSPEGNSPLHF. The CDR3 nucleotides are TGTGCCAGCTCACCCGAGGGAAATTCACCCCTCCACTTT. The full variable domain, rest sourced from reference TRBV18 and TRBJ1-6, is NAGVMQNPRHLVRRRGQEARLRCSPMKGHSHVYWYRQLPEEGLKFMVYLQKENIIDESGMPKERFSAEFPKEGPSILRIQQVVRGDSAAYFCASSPEGNSPLHFGNGTRLTVT.

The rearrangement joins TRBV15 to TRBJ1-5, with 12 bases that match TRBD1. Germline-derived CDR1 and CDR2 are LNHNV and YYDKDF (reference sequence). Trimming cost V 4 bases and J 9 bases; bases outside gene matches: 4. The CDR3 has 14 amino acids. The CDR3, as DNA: TGTGCCACCAGCACTCGGGACAGGGGGCCGCCCCAGCATTTT. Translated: CATSTRDRGPPQHF.

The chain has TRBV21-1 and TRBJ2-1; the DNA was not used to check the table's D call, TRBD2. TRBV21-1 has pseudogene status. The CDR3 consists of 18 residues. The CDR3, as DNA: TGTGCCAGCAGCAAAAAGGTTTGCTCGGTTAGCGGGAGGAATGAGCAGTTCTTC. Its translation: CASSKKVCSVSGRNEQFF.

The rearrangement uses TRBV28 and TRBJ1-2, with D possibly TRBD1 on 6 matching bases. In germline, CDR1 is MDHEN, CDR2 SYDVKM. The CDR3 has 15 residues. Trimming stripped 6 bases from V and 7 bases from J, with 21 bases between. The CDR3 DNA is TGTGCCAGCAGCACCCCGGGGGCTACACCCGGTGGCTACACCTTC. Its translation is CASSTPGATPGGYTF.

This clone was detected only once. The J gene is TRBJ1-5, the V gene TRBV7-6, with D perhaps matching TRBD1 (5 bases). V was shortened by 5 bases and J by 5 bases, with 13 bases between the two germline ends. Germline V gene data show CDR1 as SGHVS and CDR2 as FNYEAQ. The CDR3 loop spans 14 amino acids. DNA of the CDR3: TGTGCCAGCAGCATTGGGTCGGGGGATCAGCCCCAGCATTTT. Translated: CASSIGSGDQPQHF.

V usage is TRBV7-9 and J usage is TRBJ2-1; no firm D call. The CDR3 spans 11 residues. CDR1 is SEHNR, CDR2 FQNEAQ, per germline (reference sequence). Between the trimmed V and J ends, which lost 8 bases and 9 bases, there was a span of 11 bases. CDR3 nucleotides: TGTGCCAGCCTCCGCCCTGGTGAGCAGTTCTTC. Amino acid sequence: CASLRPGEQFF.

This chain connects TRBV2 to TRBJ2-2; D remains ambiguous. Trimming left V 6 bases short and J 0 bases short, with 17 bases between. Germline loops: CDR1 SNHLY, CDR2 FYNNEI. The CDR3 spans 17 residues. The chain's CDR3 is CASRFHGSGANTGELFF. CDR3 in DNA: TGTGCCAGCAGGTTCCATGGGTCGGGCGCGAACACCGGGGAGCTGTTTTTT.

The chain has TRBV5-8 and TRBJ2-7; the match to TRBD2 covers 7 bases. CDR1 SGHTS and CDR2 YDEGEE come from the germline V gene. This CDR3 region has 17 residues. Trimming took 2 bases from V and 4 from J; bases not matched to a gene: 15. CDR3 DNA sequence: TGTGCCAGCAGCTTAAGTTATCAGTGGGAGGGCCGTTACGAGCAGTACTTC. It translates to CASSLSYQWEGRYEQYF.

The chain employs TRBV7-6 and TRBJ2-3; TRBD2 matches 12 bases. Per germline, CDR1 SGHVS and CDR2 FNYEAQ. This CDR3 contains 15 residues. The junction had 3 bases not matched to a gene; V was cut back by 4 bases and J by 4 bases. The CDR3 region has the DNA TGTGCCAGCAGCTCATCTAGCGGGAGGGCAGATACGCAGTATTTT. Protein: CASSSSSGRADTQYF.

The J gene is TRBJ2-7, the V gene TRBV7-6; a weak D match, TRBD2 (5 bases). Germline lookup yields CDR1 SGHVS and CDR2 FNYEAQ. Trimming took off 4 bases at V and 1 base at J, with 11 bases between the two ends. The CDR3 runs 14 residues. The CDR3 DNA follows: TGTGCCAGCAGCTCCCGTGGAGGATCCTACGAGCAGTACTTC. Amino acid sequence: CASSSRGGSYEQYF.

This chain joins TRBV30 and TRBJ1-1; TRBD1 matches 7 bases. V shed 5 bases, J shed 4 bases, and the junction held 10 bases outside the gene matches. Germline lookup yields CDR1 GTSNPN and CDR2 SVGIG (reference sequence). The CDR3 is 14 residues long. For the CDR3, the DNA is TGTGCCTGGGACAACCGACAGGGTCCCACTGAAGCTTTCTTT. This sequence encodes CAWDNRQGPTEAFF.

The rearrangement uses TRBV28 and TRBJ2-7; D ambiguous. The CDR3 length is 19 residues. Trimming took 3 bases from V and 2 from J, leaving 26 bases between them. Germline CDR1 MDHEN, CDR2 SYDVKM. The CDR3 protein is CASSFVFSRGQAPTYEQYF. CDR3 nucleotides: TGTGCCAGCAGTTTCGTTTTTTCACGTGGGCAGGCCCCCACCTACGAGCAGTACTTC. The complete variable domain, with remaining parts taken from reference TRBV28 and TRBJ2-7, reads DVKVTQSSRYLVKRTGEKVFLECVQDMDHENMFWYRQDPGLGLRLIYFSYDVKMKEKGDIPEGYSVSREKKERFSLILESASTNQTSMYLCASSFVFSRGQAPTYEQYFGPGTRLTVT.

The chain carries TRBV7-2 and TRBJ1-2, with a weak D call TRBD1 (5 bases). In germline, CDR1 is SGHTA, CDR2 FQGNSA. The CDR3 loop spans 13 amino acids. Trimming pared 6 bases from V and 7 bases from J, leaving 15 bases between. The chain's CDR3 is CASRPGGGGGYTF. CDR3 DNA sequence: TGTGCCAGCAGGCCCGGCGGGGGTGGTGGCTACACCTTC. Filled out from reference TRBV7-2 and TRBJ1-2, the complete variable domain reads GAGVSQSPSNKVTEKGKDVELRCDPISGHTALYWYRQSLGQGLEFLIYFQGNSAPDKSGLPSDRFSAERTGGSVSTLTIQRTQQEDSAVYLCASRPGGGGGYTFGSGTRLTVV.

CDR3 loop: CASSKSRGNEKLFF. CDR3 DNA: TGTGCCAGCAGCAAAAGTAGGGGGAATGAAAAACTGTTTTTT. The V call is TRBV7-9, the J call TRBJ1-4, with D possibly TRBD1 on 6 matching bases. Trimming took 5 bases from V and 5 from J, leaving 12 bases between them. This CDR3 spans 14 amino acids. Germline CDR1 and CDR2: SEHNR and FQNEAQ (reference sequence).

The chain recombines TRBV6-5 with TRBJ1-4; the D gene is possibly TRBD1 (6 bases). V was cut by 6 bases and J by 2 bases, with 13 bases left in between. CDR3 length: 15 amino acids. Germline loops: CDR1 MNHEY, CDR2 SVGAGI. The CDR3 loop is CASSRTGPTNEKLFF. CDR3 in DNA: TGTGCCAGCAGCAGAACAGGGCCGACTAATGAAAAACTGTTTTTT.

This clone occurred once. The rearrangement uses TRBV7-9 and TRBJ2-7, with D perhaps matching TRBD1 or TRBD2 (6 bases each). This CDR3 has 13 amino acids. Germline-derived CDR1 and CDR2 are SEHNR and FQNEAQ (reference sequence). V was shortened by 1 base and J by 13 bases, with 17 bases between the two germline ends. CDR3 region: CASSLEGGGRGYF. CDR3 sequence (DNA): TGTGCCAGCAGCTTAGAAGGGGGAGGACGCGGTTACTTC.

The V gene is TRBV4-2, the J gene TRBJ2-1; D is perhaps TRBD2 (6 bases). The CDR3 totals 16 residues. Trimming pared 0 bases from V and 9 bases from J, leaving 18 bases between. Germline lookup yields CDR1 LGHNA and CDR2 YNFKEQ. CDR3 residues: CASSQDGRGVDGEQFF. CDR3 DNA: TGTGCCAGCAGCCAAGACGGGCGGGGCGTGGATGGTGAGCAGTTCTTC.

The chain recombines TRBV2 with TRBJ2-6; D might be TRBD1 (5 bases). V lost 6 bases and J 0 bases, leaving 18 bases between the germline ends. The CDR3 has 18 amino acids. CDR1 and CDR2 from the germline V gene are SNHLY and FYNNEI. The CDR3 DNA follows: TGTGCCAGCAGCGTTAGCTATTTCAGGGCCTCTGGGGCCAACGTCCTGACTTTC. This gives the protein CASSVSYFRASGANVLTF.

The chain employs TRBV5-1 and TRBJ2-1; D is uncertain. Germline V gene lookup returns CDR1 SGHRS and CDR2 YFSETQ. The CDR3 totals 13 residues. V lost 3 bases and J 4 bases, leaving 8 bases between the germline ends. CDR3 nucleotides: TGCGCCAGCAGCTCCCTCGGGTACAATGAGCAGTTCTTC. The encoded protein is CASSSLGYNEQFF. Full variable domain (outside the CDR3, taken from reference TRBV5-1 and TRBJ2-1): KAGVTQTPRYLIKTRGQQVTLSCSPISGHRSVSWYQQTPGQGLQFLFEYFSETQRNKGNFPGRFSGRQFSNSRSEMNVSTLELGDSALYLCASSSLGYNEQFFGPGTRLTVL.

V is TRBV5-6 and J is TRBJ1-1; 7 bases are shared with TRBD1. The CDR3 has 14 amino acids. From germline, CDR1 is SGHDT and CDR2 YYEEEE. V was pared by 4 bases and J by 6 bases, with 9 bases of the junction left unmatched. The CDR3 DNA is TGTGCCAGCAGCCCAGGGGGAGGGGTGGCTGAAGCTTTCTTT. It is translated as CASSPGGGVAEAFF.

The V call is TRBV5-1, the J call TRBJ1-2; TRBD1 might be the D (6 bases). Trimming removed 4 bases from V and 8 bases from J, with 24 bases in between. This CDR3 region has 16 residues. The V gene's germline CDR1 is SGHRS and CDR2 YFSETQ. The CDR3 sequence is CASSQSTTGNGGGYTF. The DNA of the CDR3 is TGCGCCAGCAGCCAGAGCACCACAGGGAACGGGGGAGGCTACACCTTC.

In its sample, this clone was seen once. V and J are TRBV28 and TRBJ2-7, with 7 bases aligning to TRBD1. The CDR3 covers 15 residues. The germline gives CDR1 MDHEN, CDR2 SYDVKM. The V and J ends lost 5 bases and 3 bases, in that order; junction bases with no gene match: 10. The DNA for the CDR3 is TGTGCCAGCAGTCTCCCCGGGACAGCCCGCTACGAGCAGTACTTC. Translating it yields CASSLPGTARYEQYF. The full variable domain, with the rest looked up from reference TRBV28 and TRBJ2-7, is DVKVTQSSRYLVKRTGEKVFLECVQDMDHENMFWYRQDPGLGLRLIYFSYDVKMKEKGDIPEGYSVSREKKERFSLILESASTNQTSMYLCASSLPGTARYEQYFGPGTRLTVT.